This T cell receptor (beta chain) comes out of a study of CD8+ T cells in alopecia areata. Study summary: Administration of oral tofacitinib to treated patients was at 5 to 10 mg twice daily. Notes on the study in general: Clonality exceeded that of normal scalp in lesional scalp, most notably in alopecia totalis/universalis.

This clone occurred a few times. Its target is unknown. Looked up from germline, CDR1 is SQVTM and CDR2 is ANQGSEA. The CDR3 has 13 residues. V lost 4 bases and J 1 base, leaving 11 bases between the germline ends. cDNA serving as the sequencing template came from extracted, reverse transcribed RNA. The repertoire was sequenced with immunoSEQ multiplex PCR; TCRdb's copy has only in-frame clones and lacks some. The data show about 180,000 clones, with roughly 60% seen just once and 1.5% to 2% held by the top ten. This TCR was recovered from a human donor with alopecia areata. This specimen consisted of CD4+ T cells sorted from blood, obtained at week 0. The chain has TRBV29-1 and TRBJ2-7; possibly TRBD2 for D (6 bases). As DNA, the CDR3 is TGCAGCGTTGTTCACGGGGGATCCTACGAGCAGTACTTC. Its protein is CSVVHGGSYEQYF.